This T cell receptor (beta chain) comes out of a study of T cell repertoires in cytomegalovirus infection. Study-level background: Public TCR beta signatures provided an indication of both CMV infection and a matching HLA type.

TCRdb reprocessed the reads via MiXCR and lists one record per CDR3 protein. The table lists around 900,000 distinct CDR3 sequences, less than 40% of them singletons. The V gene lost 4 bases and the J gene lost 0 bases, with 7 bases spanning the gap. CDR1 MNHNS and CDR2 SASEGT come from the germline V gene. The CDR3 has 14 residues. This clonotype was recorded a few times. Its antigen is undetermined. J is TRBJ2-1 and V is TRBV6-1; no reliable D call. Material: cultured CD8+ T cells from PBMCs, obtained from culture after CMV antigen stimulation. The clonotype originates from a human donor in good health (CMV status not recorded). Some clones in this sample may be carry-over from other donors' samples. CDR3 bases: TGTGCCAGCAGTGGGCGGACCTCCTACAATGAGCAGTTCTTC. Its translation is CASSGRTSYNEQFF.